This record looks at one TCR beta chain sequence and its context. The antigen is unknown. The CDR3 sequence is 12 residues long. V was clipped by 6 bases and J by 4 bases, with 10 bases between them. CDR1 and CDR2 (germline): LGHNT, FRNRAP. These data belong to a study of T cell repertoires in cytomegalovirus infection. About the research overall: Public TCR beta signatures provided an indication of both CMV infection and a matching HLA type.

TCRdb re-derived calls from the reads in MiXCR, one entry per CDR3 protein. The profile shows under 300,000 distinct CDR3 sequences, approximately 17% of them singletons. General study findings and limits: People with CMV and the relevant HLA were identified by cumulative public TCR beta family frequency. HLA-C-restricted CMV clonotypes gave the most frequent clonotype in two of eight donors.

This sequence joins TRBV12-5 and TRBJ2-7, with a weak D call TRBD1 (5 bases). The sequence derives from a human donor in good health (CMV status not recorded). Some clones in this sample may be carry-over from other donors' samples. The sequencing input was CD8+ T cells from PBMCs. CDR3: CASGPGFYEQYF. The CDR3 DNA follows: TGTGCTAGTGGCCCAGGGTTTTACGAGCAGTACTTC.